The entry below gives a single T cell receptor (beta chain) sequence along with its context. Germline-derived CDR1 and CDR2 are LGHNT and FRNRAP. With 4 bases removed from V and 3 bases from J, the gap between germline ends came to 19 bases. The CDR3 runs 17 residues. Here immunoSEQ multiplex PCR was the method, and the copy in TCRdb shows in-frame clones only, minus some. This table has tens of thousands of clones, around nine tenths appearing once. These data belong to a study of OX40 agonist ivuxolimab in advanced cancers. Study-level information: Each patient was given ivuxolimab into a vein every 2 weeks, at 0.01 to 10 mg/kg.

Sequencing was performed on CD4+ or CD8+ T cells sorted from blood, taken in a trial of the OX40 agonist ivuxolimab. The chain links TRBV12-5 to TRBJ2-1, with D possibly being TRBD2 (6 bases). The receptor was isolated from an adult with an advanced solid tumor such as melanoma, head and neck, liver or kidney cancer. The CDR3 nucleotides are TGTGCTAGTGGTTCCCCCGTTTGGGGGGTGTTCTACAATGAGCAGTTCTTC. Its translation is CASGSPVWGVFYNEQFF.